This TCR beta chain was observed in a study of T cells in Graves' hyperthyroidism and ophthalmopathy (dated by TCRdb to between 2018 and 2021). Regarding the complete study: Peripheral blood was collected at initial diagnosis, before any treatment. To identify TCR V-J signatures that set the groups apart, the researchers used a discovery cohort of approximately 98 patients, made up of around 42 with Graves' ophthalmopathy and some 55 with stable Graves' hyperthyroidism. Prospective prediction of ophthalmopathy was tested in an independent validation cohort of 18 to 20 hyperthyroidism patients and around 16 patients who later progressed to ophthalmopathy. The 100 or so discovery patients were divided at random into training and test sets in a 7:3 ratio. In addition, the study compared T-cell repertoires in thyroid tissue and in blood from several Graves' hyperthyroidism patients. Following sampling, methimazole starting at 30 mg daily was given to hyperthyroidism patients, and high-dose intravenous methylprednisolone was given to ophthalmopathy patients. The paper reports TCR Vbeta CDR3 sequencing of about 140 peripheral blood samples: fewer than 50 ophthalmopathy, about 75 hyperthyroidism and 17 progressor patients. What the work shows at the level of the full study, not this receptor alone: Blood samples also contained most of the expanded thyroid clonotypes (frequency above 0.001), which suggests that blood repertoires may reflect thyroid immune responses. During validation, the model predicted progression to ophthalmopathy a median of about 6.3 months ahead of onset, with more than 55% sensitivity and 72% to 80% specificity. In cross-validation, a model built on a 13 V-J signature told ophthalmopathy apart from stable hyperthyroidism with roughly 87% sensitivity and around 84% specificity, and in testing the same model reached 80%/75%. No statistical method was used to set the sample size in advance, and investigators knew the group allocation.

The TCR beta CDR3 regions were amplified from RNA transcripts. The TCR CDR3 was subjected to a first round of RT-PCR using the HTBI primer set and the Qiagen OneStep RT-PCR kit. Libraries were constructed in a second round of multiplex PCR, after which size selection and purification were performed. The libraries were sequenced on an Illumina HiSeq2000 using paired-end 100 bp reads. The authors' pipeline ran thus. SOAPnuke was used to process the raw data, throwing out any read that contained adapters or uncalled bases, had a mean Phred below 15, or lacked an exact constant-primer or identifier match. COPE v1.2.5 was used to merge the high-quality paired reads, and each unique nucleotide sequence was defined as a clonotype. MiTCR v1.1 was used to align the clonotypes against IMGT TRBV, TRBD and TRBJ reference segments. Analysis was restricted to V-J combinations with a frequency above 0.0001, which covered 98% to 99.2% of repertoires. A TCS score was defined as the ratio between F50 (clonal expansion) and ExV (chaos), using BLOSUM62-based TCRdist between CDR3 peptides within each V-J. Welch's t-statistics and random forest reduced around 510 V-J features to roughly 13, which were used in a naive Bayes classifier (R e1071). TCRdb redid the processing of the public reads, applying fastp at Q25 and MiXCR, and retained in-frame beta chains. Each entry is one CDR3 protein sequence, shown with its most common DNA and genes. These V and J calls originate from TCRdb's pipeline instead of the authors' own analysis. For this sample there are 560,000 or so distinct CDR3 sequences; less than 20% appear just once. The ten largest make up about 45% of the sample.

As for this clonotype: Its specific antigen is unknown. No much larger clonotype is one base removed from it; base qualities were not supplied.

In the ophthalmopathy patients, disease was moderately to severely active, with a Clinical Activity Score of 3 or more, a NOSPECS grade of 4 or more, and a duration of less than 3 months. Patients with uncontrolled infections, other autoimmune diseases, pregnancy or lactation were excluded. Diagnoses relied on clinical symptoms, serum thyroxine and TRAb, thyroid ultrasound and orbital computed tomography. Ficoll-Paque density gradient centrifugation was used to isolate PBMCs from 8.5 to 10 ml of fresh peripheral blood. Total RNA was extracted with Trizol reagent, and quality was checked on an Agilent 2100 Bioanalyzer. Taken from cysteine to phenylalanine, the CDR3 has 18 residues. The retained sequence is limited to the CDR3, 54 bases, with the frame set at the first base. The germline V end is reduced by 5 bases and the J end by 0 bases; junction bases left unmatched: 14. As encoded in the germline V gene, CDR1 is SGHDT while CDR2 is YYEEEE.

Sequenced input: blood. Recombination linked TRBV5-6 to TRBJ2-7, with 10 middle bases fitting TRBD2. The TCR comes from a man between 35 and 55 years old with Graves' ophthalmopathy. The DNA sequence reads TGTGCCAGCAGACCCTATGGGGGTAGCGGGAGGAGCTCCTACGAGCAGTACTTC. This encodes CASRPYGGSGRSSYEQYF. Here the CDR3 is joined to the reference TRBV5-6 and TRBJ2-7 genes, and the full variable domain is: DAGVTQSPTHLIKTRGQQVTLRCSPKSGHDTVSWYQQALGQGPQFIFQYYEEEERQRGNFPDRFSGHQFPNYSSELNVNALLLGDSALYLCASRPYGGSGRSSYEQYFGPGTRLTVT.